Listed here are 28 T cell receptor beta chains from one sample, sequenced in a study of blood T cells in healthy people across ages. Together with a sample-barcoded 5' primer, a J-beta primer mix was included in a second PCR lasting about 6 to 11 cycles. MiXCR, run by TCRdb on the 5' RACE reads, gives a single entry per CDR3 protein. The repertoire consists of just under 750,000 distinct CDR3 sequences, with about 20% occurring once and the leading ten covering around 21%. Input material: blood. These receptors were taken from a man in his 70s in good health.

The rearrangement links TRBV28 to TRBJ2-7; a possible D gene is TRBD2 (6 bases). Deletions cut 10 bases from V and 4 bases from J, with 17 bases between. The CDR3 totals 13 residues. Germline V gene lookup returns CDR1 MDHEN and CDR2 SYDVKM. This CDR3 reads CATREGRGYEQYF. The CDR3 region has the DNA TGTGCCACCCGAGAGGGACGGGGGTACGAGCAGTACTTC.

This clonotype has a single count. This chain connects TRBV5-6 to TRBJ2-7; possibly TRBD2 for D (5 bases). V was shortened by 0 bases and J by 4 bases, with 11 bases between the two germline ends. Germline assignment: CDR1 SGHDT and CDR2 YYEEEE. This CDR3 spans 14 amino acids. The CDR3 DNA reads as TGTGCCAGCAGCTTGGAGGGTAGCGAGTACGAGCAGTACGTC. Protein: CASSLEGSEYEQYV.

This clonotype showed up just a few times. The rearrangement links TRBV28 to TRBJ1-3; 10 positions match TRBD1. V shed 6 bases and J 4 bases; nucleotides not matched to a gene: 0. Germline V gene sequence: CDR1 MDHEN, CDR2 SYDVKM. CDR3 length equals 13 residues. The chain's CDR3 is CASRTGGGNTIYF. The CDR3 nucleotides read TGTGCCAGCAGGACAGGGGGCGGAAACACCATATATTTT.

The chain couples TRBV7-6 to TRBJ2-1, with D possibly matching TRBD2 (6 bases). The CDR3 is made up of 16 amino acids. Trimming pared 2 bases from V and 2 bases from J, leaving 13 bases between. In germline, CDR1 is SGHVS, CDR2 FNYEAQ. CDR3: CASSLWGDAAYNEQFF. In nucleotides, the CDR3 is TGTGCCAGCAGCTTATGGGGGGACGCGGCCTACAATGAGCAGTTCTTC.

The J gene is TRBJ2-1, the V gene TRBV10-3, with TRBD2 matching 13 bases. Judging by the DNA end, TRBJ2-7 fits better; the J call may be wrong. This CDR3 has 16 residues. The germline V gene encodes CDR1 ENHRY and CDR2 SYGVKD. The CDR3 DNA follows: TGTGCCATCAGTGAGTCGACTAGCGGGGGGAAGTACGAGCAGTACTTC. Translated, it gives CAISESTSGGKYEQYF.

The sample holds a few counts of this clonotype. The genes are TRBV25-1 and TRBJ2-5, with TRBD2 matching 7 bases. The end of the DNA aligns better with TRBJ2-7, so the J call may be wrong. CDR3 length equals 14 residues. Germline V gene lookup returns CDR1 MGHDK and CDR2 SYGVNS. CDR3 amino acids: CASSAGGSFYEQYF. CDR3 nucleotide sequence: TGTGCCAGCAGTGCGGGGGGTAGCTTCTACGAGCAGTACTTC.

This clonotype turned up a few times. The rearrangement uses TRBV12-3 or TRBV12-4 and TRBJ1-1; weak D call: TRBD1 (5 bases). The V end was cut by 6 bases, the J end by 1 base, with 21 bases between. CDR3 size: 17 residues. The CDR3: CASSLRDRRTGNTEAFF. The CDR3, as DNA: TGTGCCAGCAGCTTAAGGGACCGAAGGACGGGGAACACTGAAGCTTTCTTT.

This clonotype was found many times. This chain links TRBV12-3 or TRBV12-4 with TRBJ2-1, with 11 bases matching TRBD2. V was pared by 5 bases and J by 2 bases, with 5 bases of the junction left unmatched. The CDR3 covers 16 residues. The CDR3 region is CASSTLTSGAYNEQFF. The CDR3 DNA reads TGTGCCAGCAGTACTTTGACTAGCGGGGCCTACAATGAGCAGTTCTTC.

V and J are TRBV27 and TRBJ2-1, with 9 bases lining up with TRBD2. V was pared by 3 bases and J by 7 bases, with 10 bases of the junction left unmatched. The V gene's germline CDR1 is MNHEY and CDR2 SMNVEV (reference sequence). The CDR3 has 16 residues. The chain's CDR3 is CASSFGAGGQGNEQFF. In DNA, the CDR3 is TGTGCCAGCAGTTTCGGAGCGGGAGGCCAGGGGAATGAGCAGTTCTTC.

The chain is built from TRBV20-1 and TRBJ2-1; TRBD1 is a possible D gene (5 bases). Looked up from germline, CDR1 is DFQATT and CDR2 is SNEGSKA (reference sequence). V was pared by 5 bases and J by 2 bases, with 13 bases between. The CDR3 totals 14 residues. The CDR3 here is CSAGFDSPYNEQFF. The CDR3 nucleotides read TGCAGTGCTGGCTTTGACAGCCCCTACAATGAGCAGTTCTTC.

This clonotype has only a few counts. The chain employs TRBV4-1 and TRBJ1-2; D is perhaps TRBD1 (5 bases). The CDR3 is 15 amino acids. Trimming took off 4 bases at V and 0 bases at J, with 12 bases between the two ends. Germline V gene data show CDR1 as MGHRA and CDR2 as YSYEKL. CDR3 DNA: TGCGCCAGCAGCCTTAAGACAGAAGCTAACTATGGCTACACCTTC. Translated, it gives CASSLKTEANYGYTF.

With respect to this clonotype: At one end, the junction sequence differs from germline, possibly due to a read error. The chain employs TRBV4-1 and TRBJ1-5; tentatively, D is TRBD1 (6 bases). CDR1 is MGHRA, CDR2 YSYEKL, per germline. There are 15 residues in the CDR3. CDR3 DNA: TGCGCCAGCAGTCAAGAGGGGGGGTTCGCTCAGCCCCAGCATTTT. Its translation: CASSQEGGFAQPQHF.

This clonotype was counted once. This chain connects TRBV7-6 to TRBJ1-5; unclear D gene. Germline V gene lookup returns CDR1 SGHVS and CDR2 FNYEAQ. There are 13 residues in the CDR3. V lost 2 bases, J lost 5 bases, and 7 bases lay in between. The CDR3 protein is CASSLYADQPQHF. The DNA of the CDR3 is TGTGCCAGCAGCTTATATGCGGATCAGCCCCAGCATTTT.

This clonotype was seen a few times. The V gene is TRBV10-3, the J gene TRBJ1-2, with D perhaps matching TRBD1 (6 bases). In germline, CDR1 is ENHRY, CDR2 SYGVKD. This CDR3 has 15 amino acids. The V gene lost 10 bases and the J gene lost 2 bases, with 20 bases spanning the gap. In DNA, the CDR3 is TGTGCCACCCAACCCCAGGGGAAGGGGAACTATGGCTACACCTTC. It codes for CATQPQGKGNYGYTF.

This chain's CDR3 is CAISEGAGGELYGYTF. The CDR3 nucleotides read TGTGCCATCAGTGAGGGGGCAGGGGGCGAACTCTATGGCTACACCTTC. The chain is built from TRBV10-3 and TRBJ1-2; 8 positions match TRBD1. V shed 2 bases, J shed 4 bases, and the junction held 9 bases outside the gene matches. Germline values: CDR1 ENHRY, CDR2 SYGVKD. This CDR3 region has 16 residues.

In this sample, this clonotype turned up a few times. This CDR3 is CASSQDTSRTNEQFF. CDR3 DNA: TGTGCCAGCAGCCAAGATACCTCTAGAACCAATGAGCAGTTCTTC. J is TRBJ2-1 and V is TRBV3-1, with no clear D. CDR1 and CDR2 from the germline V gene are LGHDT and YNNKEL (reference sequence). The CDR3 contains 15 residues. Trimming shortened V by 0 bases and J by 6 bases, and 12 bases separated the two germline ends.

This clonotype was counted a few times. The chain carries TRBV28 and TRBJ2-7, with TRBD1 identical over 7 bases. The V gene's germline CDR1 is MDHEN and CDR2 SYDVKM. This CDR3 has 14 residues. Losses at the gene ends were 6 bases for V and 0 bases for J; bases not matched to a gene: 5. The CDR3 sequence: CASRATGSSYEQYF. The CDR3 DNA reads TGTGCCAGCAGAGCGACAGGGAGCTCCTACGAGCAGTACTTC.

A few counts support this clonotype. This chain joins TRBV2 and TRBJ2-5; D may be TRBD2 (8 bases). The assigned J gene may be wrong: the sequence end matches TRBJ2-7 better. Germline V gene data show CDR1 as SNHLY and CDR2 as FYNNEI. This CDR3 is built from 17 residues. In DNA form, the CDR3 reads TGTGCCAGCAGTGAAGATAGCGGGACAGACCGCTCCTACGAGCAGTACGTC. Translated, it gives CASSEDSGTDRSYEQYV.

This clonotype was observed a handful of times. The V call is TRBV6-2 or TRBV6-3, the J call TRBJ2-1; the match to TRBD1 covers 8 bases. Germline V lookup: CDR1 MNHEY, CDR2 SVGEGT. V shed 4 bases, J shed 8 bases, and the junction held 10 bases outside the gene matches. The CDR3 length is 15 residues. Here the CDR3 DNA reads TGTGCCAGCAGTTCCCAGGGGGCCTCAGTCGATGAGCAGTTCTTC. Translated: CASSSQGASVDEQFF.

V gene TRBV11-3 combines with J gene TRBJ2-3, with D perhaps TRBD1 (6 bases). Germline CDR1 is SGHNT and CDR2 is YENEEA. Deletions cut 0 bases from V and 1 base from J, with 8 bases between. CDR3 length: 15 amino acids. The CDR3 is CASSLEHRGTDTQYF. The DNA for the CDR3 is TGTGCCAGCAGCTTAGAGCACAGGGGCACAGATACGCAGTATTTT.

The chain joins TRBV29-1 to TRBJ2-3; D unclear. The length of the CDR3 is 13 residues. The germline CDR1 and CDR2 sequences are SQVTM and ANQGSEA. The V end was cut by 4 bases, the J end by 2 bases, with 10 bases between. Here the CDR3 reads CSVVPPSTDTQYF. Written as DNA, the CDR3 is TGCAGCGTTGTGCCTCCTTCCACAGATACGCAGTATTTT.

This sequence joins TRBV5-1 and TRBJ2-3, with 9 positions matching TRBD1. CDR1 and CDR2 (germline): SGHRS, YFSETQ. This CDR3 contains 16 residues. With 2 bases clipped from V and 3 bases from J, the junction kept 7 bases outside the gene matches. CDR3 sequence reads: CASSLWTGDTTDTQYF. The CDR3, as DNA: TGCGCCAGCAGCTTATGGACAGGGGATACGACAGATACGCAGTATTTT.

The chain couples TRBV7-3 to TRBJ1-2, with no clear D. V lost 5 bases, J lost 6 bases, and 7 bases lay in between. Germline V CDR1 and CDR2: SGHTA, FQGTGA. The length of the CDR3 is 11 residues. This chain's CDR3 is CASSPIDGYTF. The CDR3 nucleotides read TGTGCCAGCAGCCCCATAGATGGCTACACCTTC.

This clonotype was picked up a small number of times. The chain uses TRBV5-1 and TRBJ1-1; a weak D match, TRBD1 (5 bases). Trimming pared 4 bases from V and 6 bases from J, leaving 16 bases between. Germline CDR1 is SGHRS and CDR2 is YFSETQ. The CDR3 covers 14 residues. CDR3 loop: CASSRGVVGAEAFF. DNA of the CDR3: TGCGCCAGCAGCAGAGGGGTGGTCGGGGCTGAAGCTTTCTTT.

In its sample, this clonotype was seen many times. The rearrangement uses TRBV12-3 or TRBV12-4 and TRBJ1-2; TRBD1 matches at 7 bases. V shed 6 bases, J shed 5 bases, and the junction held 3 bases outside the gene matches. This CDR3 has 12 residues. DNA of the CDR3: TGTGCCAGCAGCCTACAGGGGTATGGCTACACCTTC. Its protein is CASSLQGYGYTF.

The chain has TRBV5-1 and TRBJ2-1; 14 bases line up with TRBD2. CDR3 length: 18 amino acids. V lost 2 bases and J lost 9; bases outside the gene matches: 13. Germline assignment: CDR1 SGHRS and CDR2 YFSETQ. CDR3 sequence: CASSLLGTSGGATSEQFF. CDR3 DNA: TGCGCCAGCAGCTTACTTGGGACTAGCGGGGGAGCTACCAGTGAGCAGTTCTTC.

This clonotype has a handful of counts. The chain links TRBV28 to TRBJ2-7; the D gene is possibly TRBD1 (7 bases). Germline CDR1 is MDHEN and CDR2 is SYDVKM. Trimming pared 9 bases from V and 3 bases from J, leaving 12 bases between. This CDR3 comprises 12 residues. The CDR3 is CARGGQSYEQYF. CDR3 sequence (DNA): TGTGCCAGGGGGGGACAGAGCTACGAGCAGTACTTC.

CDR3 sequence: CASTRDRGSYGYTF. In DNA form, the CDR3 reads TGTGCCAGCACCCGGGACAGGGGGAGCTATGGCTACACCTTC. This chain connects TRBV9 to TRBJ1-2, with 11 bases lining up with TRBD1. Germline V gene lookup returns CDR1 SGDLS and CDR2 YYNGEE. The trim removed 6 bases at V and 4 bases at J, leaving 5 bases unmatched. The CDR3 totals 14 residues.